The T cell receptor (beta chain) under discussion was sequenced for a study of early T cells in non-severe SARS-CoV-2 infection. The wider study: The sequenced material was bulk RNA from unsorted whole blood, and its chains were unpaired.

General study findings and limits: Clonotype matching in VDJdb favored anti-spike CD8 responses and did not capture private and CD4 specificities.

The protocol attached unique molecular identifiers to individual cDNA molecules. TCRdb re-analysed the 5' RACE reads in MiXCR, keeping a single row per CDR3 protein. The sample has tens of thousands of distinct CDR3 sequences; about 17% are singletons. Comments on this clonotype: The target antigen is unknown.

There are 15 residues in the CDR3. V was pared by 0 bases and J by 4 bases, with 8 bases of the junction left unmatched. CDR1 DFQATT and CDR2 SNEGSKA come from the germline V gene (reference sequence). The chain employs TRBV20-1 and TRBJ2-7; TRBD2 matches at 8 bases. The TCR sequence derives from an adult who was a healthcare worker with PCR-confirmed SARS-CoV-2 infection or an uninfected control (not recorded which). The sample was whole blood, taken at baseline. Written as DNA, the CDR3 is TGCAGTGCTAGAGATGCCCAGCGGGAGTGGTACGAGCAGTACTTC. Protein: CSARDAQREWYEQYF.